This TCR beta chain was sequenced in a study of T cell changes during pregnancy in multiple sclerosis. The germline V gene encodes CDR1 MNHNS and CDR2 SASEGT. V lost 3 bases to trimming and J lost 0 bases; unmatched junction nucleotides: 8. The CDR3 consists of 19 residues. Repertoires were generated with immunoSEQ multiplex PCR, while TCRdb's copy carries only in-frame clones and drops some. The table has 100,000 or so clones, around 93% seen once. The specimen was peripheral blood, collected in the third trimester of pregnancy. The sequence derives from a female donor with multiple sclerosis, enrolled in a pregnancy study. The chain carries TRBV6-1 and TRBJ2-6; TRBD1 agrees at 10 bases. The DNA for the CDR3 is TGTGCCAGCAGTGATAGGGACAGGGGATTTAACTCTGGGGCCAACGTCCTGACTTTC. Its protein is CASSDRDRGFNSGANVLTF.